Presented here are 13 T cell receptor beta chains from one specimen sequenced in a study of identical twins. TCRdb re-derived calls from the 5' RACE reads in MiXCR, one entry per CDR3 protein. The sample shows around 340,000 distinct CDR3 sequences, roughly an eighth of them seen only once. This same sample was also taken into another study, of yellow fever vaccine responses in identical twins.

The sequencing input was CD8+ T cells sorted from blood. The receptors were sampled from a woman under 30 in good health.

This clonotype was seen more than once but under ten times. The chain recombines TRBV12-3 or TRBV12-4 with TRBJ1-4, with 7 bases matching TRBD1. V trimming: 6 bases; J trimming: 1 base; junction bases outside the gene matches: 2. This CDR3 spans 14 amino acids. CDR3 in amino acids: CASSRQGTNEKLFF. In DNA, the CDR3 is TGTGCCAGCAGCCGACAGGGAACTAATGAAAAACTGTTTTTT.

The chain joins TRBV2 to TRBJ2-7; no reliable D call. The germline CDR1 and CDR2 sequences are SNHLY and FYNNEI. The V end lost 2 bases, the J end lost 7 bases, and 9 bases lay between the germline ends. This CDR3 is built from 12 residues. CDR3 nucleotide sequence: TGTGCCAGCAGTGAAAACCTCCGAGAGCAGTACTTC. Protein product: CASSENLREQYF. Combining the CDR3 with reference TRBV2 and TRBJ2-7 gives the whole variable domain EPEVTQTPSHQVTQMGQEVILRCVPISNHLYFYWYRQILGQKVEFLVSFYNNEISEKSEIFDDQFSVERPDGSNFTLKIRSTKLEDSAMYFCASSENLREQYFGPGTRLTVT.

The table lists this clonotype with a few counts. The J gene is TRBJ2-1, the V gene TRBV12-3 or TRBV12-4; perhaps TRBD2 as D (6 bases). Trimming removed 8 bases at V and 6 bases at J, with 20 bases between. CDR3 length: 15 amino acids. This CDR3 reads CASGPLEGRANEQFF. DNA for the CDR3: TGTGCCAGCGGGCCTTTGGAGGGGCGGGCCAATGAGCAGTTCTTC.

This clonotype was recorded many times. The chain couples TRBV28 to TRBJ2-1; 12 bases are shared with TRBD1. From germline, CDR1 is MDHEN and CDR2 SYDVKM. Trimming cost V 5 bases and J 0 bases; bases outside gene matches: 11. The CDR3 totals 19 residues. This CDR3 reads CASSAPGQGADYSYNEQFF. Here the CDR3 DNA reads TGTGCCAGCAGTGCACCGGGACAGGGGGCCGATTACTCCTACAATGAGCAGTTCTTC. Combining the CDR3 with reference TRBV28 and TRBJ2-1 gives the whole variable domain DVKVTQSSRYLVKRTGEKVFLECVQDMDHENMFWYRQDPGLGLRLIYFSYDVKMKEKGDIPEGYSVSREKKERFSLILESASTNQTSMYLCASSAPGQGADYSYNEQFFGPGTRLTVL.

This clonotype was seen only a few times. The V gene is TRBV27, the J gene TRBJ2-3; a weak D match, TRBD2 (6 bases). Per germline, CDR1 MNHEY and CDR2 SMNVEV (reference sequence). V was clipped by 6 bases and J by 6 bases, with 19 bases between them. The length of the CDR3 is 15 residues. This CDR3 is CASSPYGGLADTQYF. The DNA of the CDR3 is TGTGCCAGCAGCCCCTACGGGGGTCTGGCGGATACGCAGTATTTT.

The V gene is TRBV20-1, the J gene TRBJ1-5; 9 nucleotides line up with TRBD1. CDR3 length: 16 residues. J was trimmed by 6 bases and V by 1 base; bases with no gene match: 10. Germline V lookup: CDR1 DFQATT, CDR2 SNEGSKA (reference sequence). This CDR3 is CSARAFTGGDGQPQHF. DNA of the CDR3: TGCAGTGCTAGAGCTTTTACAGGGGGCGACGGTCAGCCCCAGCATTTT.

This clonotype came up a few times. The chain is built from TRBV13 and TRBJ1-1; a weak D match, TRBD1 (6 bases). The CDR3 loop spans 13 amino acids. Trimming cost V 7 bases and J 4 bases, with 13 bases left between them. Germline V gene lookup returns CDR1 PRHDT and CDR2 FYEKMQ (reference sequence). This CDR3 is CASITRGSTEAFF. The CDR3 DNA is TGTGCCAGCATCACCAGGGGATCCACTGAAGCTTTCTTT. The variable domain in full, completed from reference TRBV13 and TRBJ1-1, reads AAGVIQSPRHLIKEKRETATLKCYPIPRHDTVYWYQQGPGQDPQFLISFYEKMQSDKGSIPDRFSAQQFSDYHSELNMSSLELGDSALYFCASITRGSTEAFFGQGTRLTVV.

This clonotype was seen more than once but under ten times. The chain couples TRBV7-9 to TRBJ2-5; TRBD2 might be the D (6 bases). The CDR3 totals 14 residues. Germline values: CDR1 SEHNR, CDR2 FQNEAQ (reference sequence). The ends were cut back, 5 bases at V and 4 bases at J, with 14 bases in the middle. CDR3 in amino acids: CASSPTSNLETQYF. The CDR3 DNA sequence: TGTGCCAGCAGCCCGACTAGTAACTTAGAGACCCAGTACTTC.

A remark on this clonotype: A much larger clone lies one base from this, so it may be a read error. The chain uses TRBV14 and TRBJ2-3, with 10 bases fitting TRBD1. Unmatched junction bases numbered 8, after V lost 4 bases and J lost 4 bases. The CDR3 loop spans 16 amino acids. The V gene's germline CDR1 is SGHDN and CDR2 FVKESK. The CDR3 bases are TGTGCCAGCAGCCTAGAGACAGGGGGCCGCGCAGATACGCAGTATTTT. As protein: CASSLETGGRADTQYF.

This clonotype was seen only a few times. The rearrangement uses TRBV20-1 and TRBJ1-6; D unclear. Trimming left V 0 bases short and J 9 bases short, with 12 bases between. Germline V CDR1 and CDR2: DFQATT, SNEGSKA (reference sequence). The CDR3 length is 14 residues. Here the CDR3 reads CSARDLGSSSPLHF. CDR3 bases: TGCAGTGCTAGAGATCTTGGCAGTAGTTCACCCCTCCACTTT.

This clonotype came up many times. The chain employs TRBV29-1 and TRBJ2-7; tentative D call: TRBD2 (5 bases). Between the trimmed V and J ends, which lost 4 bases and 4 bases, there was a span of 20 bases. The V gene's germline CDR1 is SQVTM and CDR2 ANQGSEA. The CDR3 length is 15 residues. The CDR3 protein is CSVGTTGKEVYEQYF. For the CDR3, the DNA is TGCAGCGTTGGGACCACCGGGAAAGAGGTTTACGAGCAGTACTTC.

The gene calls are TRBV4-1 and TRBJ1-3, with 9 bases fitting TRBD1. This CDR3 has 18 residues. Germline CDR1 MGHRA, CDR2 YSYEKL. V trimming: 3 bases; J trimming: 1 base; junction bases outside the gene matches: 10. The CDR3 DNA follows: TGCGCCAGCAGCCACCTCGGACAGGGGACAGCTTCTGGAAACACCATATATTTT. Amino acids: CASSHLGQGTASGNTIYF.

This clonotype was picked up a small number of times. J is TRBJ2-7 and V is TRBV6-2 or TRBV6-3; D is uncertain. The length of the CDR3 is 15 residues. The germline gives CDR1 MNHEY, CDR2 SVGEGT. Trimming stripped 6 bases from V and 6 bases from J, with 21 bases between. CDR3 residues: CASSYPAGRRVEQYF. The DNA for the CDR3 is TGTGCCAGCAGCTATCCCGCCGGCAGAAGGGTCGAGCAGTACTTC.